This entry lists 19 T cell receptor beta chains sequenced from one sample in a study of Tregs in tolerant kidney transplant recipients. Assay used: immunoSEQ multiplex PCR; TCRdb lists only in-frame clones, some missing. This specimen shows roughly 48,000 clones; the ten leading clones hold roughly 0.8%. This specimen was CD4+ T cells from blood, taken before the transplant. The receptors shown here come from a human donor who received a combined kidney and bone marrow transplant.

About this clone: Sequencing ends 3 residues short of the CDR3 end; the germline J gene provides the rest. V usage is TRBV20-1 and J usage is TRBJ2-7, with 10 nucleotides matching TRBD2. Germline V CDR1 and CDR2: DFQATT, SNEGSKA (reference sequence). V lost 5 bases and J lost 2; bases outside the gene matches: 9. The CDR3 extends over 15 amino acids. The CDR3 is CSAPHWTSGTYEQYF. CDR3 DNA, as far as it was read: TGCAGTGCTCCGCATTGGACTAGCGGAACCTACGAG.

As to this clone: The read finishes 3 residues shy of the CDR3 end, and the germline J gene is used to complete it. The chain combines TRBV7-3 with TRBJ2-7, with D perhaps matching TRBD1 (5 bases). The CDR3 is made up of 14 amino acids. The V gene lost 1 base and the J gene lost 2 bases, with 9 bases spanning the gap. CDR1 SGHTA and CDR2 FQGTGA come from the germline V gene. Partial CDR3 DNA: TGTGCCAGCAGCTTAAGTGGGGCCACCTACGAG. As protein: CASSLSGATYE. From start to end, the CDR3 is CASSLSGATYEQYF.

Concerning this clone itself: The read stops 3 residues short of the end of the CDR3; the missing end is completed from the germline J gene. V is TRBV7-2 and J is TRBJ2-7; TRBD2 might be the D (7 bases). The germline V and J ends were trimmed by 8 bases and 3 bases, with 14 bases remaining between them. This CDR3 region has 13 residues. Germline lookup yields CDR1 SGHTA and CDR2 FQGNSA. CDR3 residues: CASGEGGSYEQYF. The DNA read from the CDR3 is TGTGCCAGCGGGGAGGGGGGGAGCTACGAG.

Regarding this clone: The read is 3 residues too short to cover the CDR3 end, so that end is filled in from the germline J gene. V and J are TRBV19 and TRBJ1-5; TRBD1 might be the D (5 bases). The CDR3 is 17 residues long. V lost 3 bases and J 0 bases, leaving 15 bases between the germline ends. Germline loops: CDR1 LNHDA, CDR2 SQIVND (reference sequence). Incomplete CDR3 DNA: TGTGCCAGTAGTATCTCCCTACGAGGGGCTAGCAATCAGCCC. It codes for CASSISLRGASNQP. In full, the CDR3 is CASSISLRGASNQPQHF.

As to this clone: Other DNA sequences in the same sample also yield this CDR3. The CDR3 DNA, read in part, is TGTGCCTGGAGTGGACAGGGGAACACTGAA. This sequence encodes CAWSGQGNTE. The whole CDR3 sequence reads CAWSGQGNTEAFF. V and J are TRBV30 and TRBJ1-1; 7 positions agree with TRBD1. The CDR3 extends 3 residues past the end of the read, so its final part is completed from the germline J gene. CDR1 and CDR2 from the germline V gene are GTSNPN and SVGIG (reference sequence). The CDR3 contains 13 residues. Trimming at V came to 1 base and at J to 1 base, leaving 0 bases not matched to a gene.

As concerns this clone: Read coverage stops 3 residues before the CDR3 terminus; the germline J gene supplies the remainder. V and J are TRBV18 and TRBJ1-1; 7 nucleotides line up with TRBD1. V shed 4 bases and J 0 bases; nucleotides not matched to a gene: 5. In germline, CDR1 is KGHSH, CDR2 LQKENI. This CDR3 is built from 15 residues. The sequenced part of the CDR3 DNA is TGTGCCAGCTCACGCAACAGGGGAATGAACACTGAA. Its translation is CASSRNRGMNTE. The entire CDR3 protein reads CASSRNRGMNTEAFF.

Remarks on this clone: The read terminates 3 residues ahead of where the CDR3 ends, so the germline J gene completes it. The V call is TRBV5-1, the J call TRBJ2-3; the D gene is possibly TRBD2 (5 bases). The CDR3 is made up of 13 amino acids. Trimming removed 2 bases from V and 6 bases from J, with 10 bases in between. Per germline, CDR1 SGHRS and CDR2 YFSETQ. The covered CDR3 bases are TGCGCCAGCAGCTTCGGGGTCTCGGATACG. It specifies CASSFGVSDT. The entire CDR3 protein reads CASSFGVSDTQYF.

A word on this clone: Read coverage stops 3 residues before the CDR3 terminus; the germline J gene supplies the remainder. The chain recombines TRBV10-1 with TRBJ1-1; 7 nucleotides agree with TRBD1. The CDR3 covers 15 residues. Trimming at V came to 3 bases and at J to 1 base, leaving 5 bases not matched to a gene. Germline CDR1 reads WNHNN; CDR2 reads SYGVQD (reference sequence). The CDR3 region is CASSDTGTANTEAFF. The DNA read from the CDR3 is TGCGCCAGCAGTGATACCGGGACAGCGAACACTGAA.

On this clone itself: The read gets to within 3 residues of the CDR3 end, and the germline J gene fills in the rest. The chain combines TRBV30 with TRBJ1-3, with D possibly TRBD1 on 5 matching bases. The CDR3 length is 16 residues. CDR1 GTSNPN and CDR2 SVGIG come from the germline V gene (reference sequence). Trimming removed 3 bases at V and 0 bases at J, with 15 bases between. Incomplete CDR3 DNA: TGTGCCTGGAGGGCACAGGTTTTGGGCTCTGGAAACACC. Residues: CAWRAQVLGSGNT. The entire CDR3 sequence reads CAWRAQVLGSGNTIYF.

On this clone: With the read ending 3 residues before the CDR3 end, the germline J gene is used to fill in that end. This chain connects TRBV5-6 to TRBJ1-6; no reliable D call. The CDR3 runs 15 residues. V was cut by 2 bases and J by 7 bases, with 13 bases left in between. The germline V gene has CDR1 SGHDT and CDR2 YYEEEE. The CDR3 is CASSLEDRRNSPLHF. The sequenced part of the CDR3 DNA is TGTGCCAGCAGCTTAGAAGATCGTCGGAATTCACCC.

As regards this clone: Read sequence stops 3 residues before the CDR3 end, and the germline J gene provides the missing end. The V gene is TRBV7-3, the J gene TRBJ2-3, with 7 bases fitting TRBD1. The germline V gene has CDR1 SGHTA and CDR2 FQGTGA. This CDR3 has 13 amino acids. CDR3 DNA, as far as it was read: TGTGCCAGCAGCTTAGGTCGGGACAGAACG. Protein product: CASSLGRDRT. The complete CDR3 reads CASSLGRDRTQYF.

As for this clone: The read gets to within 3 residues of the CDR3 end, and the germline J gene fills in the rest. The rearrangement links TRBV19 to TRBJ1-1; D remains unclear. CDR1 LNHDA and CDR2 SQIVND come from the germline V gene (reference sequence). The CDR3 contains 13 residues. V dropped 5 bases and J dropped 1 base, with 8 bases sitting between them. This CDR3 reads CASSEQTNTEAFF. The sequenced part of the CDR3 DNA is TGTGCCAGTAGTGAACAGACGAACACTGAA.

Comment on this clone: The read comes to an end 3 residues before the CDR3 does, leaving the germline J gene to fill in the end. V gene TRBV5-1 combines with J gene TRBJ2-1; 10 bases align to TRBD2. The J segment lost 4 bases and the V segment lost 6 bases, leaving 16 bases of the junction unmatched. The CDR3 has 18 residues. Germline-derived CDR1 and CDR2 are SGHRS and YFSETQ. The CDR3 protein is CASKRELAGVGGYNEQFF. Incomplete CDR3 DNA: TGCGCCAGCAAAAGAGAGCTAGCGGGAGTCGGAGGTTACAATGAG.

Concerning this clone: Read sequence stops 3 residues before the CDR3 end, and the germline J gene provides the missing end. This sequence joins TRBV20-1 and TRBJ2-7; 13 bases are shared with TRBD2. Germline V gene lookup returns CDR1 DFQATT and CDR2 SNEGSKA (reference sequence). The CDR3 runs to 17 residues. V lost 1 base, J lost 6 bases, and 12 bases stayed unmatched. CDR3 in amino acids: CSARGSLARLAGGEQYF. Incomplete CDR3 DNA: TGCAGTGCTAGAGGGTCCCTCGCAAGACTAGCGGGGGGCGAG.

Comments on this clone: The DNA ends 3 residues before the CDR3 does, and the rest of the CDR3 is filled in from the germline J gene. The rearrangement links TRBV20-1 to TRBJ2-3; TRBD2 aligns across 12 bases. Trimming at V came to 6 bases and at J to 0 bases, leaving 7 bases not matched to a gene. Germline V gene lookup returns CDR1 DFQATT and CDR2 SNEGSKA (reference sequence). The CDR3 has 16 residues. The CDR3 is CSATGTSGPSTDTQYF. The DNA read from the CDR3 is TGCAGTGCCACCGGGACTAGCGGGCCGAGCACAGATACG.

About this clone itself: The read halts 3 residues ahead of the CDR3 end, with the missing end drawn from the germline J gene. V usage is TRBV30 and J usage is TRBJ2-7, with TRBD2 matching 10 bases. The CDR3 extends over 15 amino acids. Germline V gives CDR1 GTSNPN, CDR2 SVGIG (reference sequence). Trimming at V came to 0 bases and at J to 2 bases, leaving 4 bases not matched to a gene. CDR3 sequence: CAWSVGLAGAYEQYF. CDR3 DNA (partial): TGTGCCTGGAGTGTCGGTCTAGCGGGAGCCTACGAG.

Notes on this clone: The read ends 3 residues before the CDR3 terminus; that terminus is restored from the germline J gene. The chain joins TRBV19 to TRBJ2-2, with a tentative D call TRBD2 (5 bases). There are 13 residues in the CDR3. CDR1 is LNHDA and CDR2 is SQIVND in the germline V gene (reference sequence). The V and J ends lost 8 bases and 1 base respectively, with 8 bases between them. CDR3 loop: CASRSGNTGELFF. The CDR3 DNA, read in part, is TGTGCCAGTCGAAGCGGGAACACCGGGGAG.

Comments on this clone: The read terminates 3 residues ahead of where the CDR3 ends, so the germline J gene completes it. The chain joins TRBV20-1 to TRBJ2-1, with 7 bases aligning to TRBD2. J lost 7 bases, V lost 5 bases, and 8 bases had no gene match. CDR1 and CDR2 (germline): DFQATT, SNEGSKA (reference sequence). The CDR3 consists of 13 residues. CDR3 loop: CSAPRRTRNEQFF. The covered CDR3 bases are TGCAGTGCTCCTAGGCGGACTAGGAATGAG.

Incomplete CDR3 DNA: TGTGCCAGTAGTCCTCCGGGACAGGTTAATGAAAAA. This sequence encodes CASSPPGQVNEK. The complete CDR3 reads CASSPPGQVNEKLFF. The chain links TRBV19 to TRBJ1-4; 8 bases align to TRBD1. The read is 3 residues too short to cover the CDR3 end, so that end is filled in from the germline J gene. J gave up 4 bases and V 5 bases, and 6 bases lay outside the gene matches. This CDR3 contains 15 residues. Germline CDR1 LNHDA, CDR2 SQIVND (reference sequence).